The TCR beta chain under discussion was sequenced for a study of cytomegalovirus exposure and HLA in healthy donors. Trimming shortened V by 2 bases and J by 6 bases, and 10 bases separated the two germline ends. The CDR3 is made up of 13 amino acids. The germline V gene encodes CDR1 MNHEY and CDR2 SVGAGI. Amplification used 60 Vbeta primers and 13 Jbeta primers. Clones were read by immunoSEQ multiplex PCR, and TCRdb kept only the in-frame ones, dropping some. The sample yields roughly 58,000 clones, 83% seen once. Study findings and constraints: Later analysis identified a missense DCLRE1C variant that was linked to TCR beta V- and J-gene trimming.

Note on this clone: Its specificity is unknown.

The chain combines TRBV6-5 with TRBJ1-2; D possibly corresponds to TRBD1 (5 bases). This clonotype was sampled from a human donor in good health. Sequenced sample: PBMCs. CDR3 region: CASSYGAGDGYTF. The CDR3, as DNA: TGTGCCAGCAGTTACGGGGCGGGGGATGGCTACACCTTC.